This TCR beta chain emerged from a study of cytomegalovirus exposure and HLA in healthy donors. Regarding this clone: Its specificity is not known.

Findings and limits, study-wide: Later analysis identified a missense DCLRE1C variant that was linked to TCR beta V- and J-gene trimming. Further analysis was carried out later, and it showed several of the most significant clusters appearing linked to common viral pathogens. A prior analysis recorded that most TCR beta V segments were productive about 90% or about 30% of the time.

The length of the CDR3 is 15 residues. The V and J ends lost 2 bases and 7 bases, in that order; junction bases with no gene match: 8. The V gene's germline CDR1 is MGHDK and CDR2 SYGVNS. Primers for the PCR totalled 60 Vbeta and 13 Jbeta. Produced via immunoSEQ multiplex PCR; TCRdb's table is partial and in-frame only. The sample records around 190,000 clones, around nine tenths being singletons. Material for sequencing was PBMCs. The gene calls are TRBV25-1 and TRBJ2-1, with 7 nucleotides matching TRBD1. The origin of this receptor is a woman younger than 35 in good health and CMV-seronegative. The CDR3 sequence: CASSEDRVTGNEQFF. The CDR3 bases are TGTGCCAGCAGTGAAGACAGGGTCACTGGTAATGAGCAGTTCTTC.